The 30 T cell receptor beta chains below all came from one sample that was sequenced in a study of blood T cell repertoires in COVID-19. Here immunoSEQ multiplex PCR was the method, and the copy in TCRdb shows in-frame clones only, minus some. The sample records just over 300,000 clones, 65% to 90% being singletons. The sequenced sample consisted of PBMCs or T cells enriched from blood (not recorded which). Source of these receptors: a man under 40 who had recovered from COVID-19.

This chain joins TRBV4-1 and TRBJ2-5, with D hard to call. Germline values: CDR1 MGHRA, CDR2 YSYEKL. V was pared by 4 bases and J by 2 bases, with 8 bases between. The CDR3 is 13 residues long. The CDR3 spells CASSLVRQETQYF. CDR3 sequence (DNA): TGCGCCAGCAGCCTGGTCAGACAAGAGACCCAGTACTTC.

The chain employs TRBV4-1 and TRBJ1-1, with TRBD1 matching 11 bases. CDR1 MGHRA and CDR2 YSYEKL come from the germline V gene. Trimming at V came to 3 bases and at J to 4 bases, leaving 4 bases not matched to a gene. This CDR3 region has 15 residues. CDR3 sequence reads: CASSQGQGVGTEAFF. The CDR3 nucleotides read TGCGCCAGCAGCCAGGGACAGGGGGTCGGCACTGAAGCTTTCTTT.

The chain recombines TRBV4-1 with TRBJ1-1; unclear D gene. Germline assignment: CDR1 MGHRA and CDR2 YSYEKL. CDR3 size: 13 residues. V lost 5 bases and J 7 bases, leaving 14 bases between the germline ends. CDR3 sequence (DNA): TGCGCCAGCAGCTCCCCCTCCGAGGGTGAAGCTTTCTTT. It specifies CASSSPSEGEAFF.

The chain combines TRBV7-9 with TRBJ1-2, with D perhaps matching TRBD1 (5 bases). From germline, CDR1 is SEHNR and CDR2 FQNEAQ (reference sequence). Trimming removed 2 bases from V and 2 bases from J, with 12 bases in between. The CDR3 spans 15 residues. The CDR3 spells CASSLTLAGNYGYTF. The CDR3 nucleotides read TGTGCCAGCAGCTTAACGTTGGCAGGGAACTATGGCTACACCTTC.

V is TRBV18 and J is TRBJ1-4, with 7 bases matching TRBD1. Germline loops: CDR1 KGHSH, CDR2 LQKENI. The CDR3 has 15 residues. The V and J ends lost 3 bases and 2 bases, in that order; junction bases with no gene match: 3. The CDR3, as DNA: TGTGCCAGCTCACCCCGGGACAGCACTAATGAAAAACTGTTTTTT. Protein sequence: CASSPRDSTNEKLFF.

The CDR3, as DNA: TGTGCCAGCAGCCTAGGACAGGGGGCGCGATCACCCCTCCACTTT. Amino acid sequence: CASSLGQGARSPLHF. The chain recombines TRBV6-5 with TRBJ1-6; TRBD1 aligns across 11 bases. Germline values: CDR1 MNHEY, CDR2 SVGAGI. V gave up 6 bases and J gave up 10 bases; unmatched junction bases: 8. There are 15 residues in the CDR3.

The rearrangement joins TRBV4-1 to TRBJ2-7; D uncertain. CDR3 size: 12 residues. Deletions cut 0 bases from V and 6 bases from J, with 6 bases between. The germline V gene encodes CDR1 MGHRA and CDR2 YSYEKL. CDR3 coding DNA: TGCGCCAGCAGCCAAGACAATGTCGAGCAGTACTTC. Amino acid sequence: CASSQDNVEQYF.

V gene TRBV11-2 combines with J gene TRBJ2-3; D is unresolved. Germline CDR1 and CDR2: SGHAT and FQNNGV. V lost 5 bases and J lost 0, with 15 bases in between. This CDR3 has 16 amino acids. For the CDR3, the DNA is TGTGCCAGCAGCCCCCGCGCTGTTACTAGCACAGATACGCAGTATTTT. Amino acids: CASSPRAVTSTDTQYF.

This rearrangement joins TRBV28 to TRBJ2-7, with D tentatively TRBD2 (5 bases). Germline V lookup: CDR1 MDHEN, CDR2 SYDVKM. CDR3 length: 14 amino acids. V was clipped by 5 bases and J by 8 bases, with 19 bases between them. In DNA form, the CDR3 reads TGTGCCAGCAGTGCCCCCGGGATGGGCAACCAGCAGTACTTC. Translated, it gives CASSAPGMGNQQYF.

This CDR3 is CASSPGSGQGASGELFF. Here the CDR3 DNA reads TGCGCCAGCAGCCCCGGGTCGGGACAGGGGGCAAGCGGGGAGCTGTTTTTT. This chain uses TRBV5-1 with TRBJ2-2; TRBD1 matches 12 bases. The trim removed 4 bases at V and 7 bases at J, leaving 11 bases unmatched. Germline V CDR1 and CDR2: SGHRS, YFSETQ. This CDR3 is built from 17 residues.

The rearrangement links TRBV4-1 to TRBJ1-1; D may be TRBD1 (5 bases). Germline lookup yields CDR1 MGHRA and CDR2 YSYEKL. The CDR3 extends over 15 amino acids. Trimming removed 0 bases at V and 3 bases at J, with 11 bases between. The chain's CDR3 is CASSQEGVGDTEAFF. CDR3 in DNA: TGCGCCAGCAGCCAAGAAGGGGTGGGCGACACTGAAGCTTTCTTT.

V and J are TRBV10-2 and TRBJ2-2; 12 bases align to TRBD2. The CDR3 contains 15 residues. Looked up from germline, CDR1 is WSHSY and CDR2 is SAAADI. V lost 6 bases and J lost 6; bases outside the gene matches: 5. In DNA, the CDR3 is TGCGCCAGCAGGGAGACTAGCGGGGGCGCCGGGGAGCTGTTTTTT. Encoded protein: CASRETSGGAGELFF.

This clone was seen just once. The rearrangement uses TRBV5-1 and TRBJ2-3, with D possibly matching TRBD2 (6 bases). This CDR3 comprises 16 residues. Germline CDR1 SGHRS, CDR2 YFSETQ. Trimming shortened V by 3 bases and J by 7 bases, and 21 bases separated the two germline ends. CDR3 region: CASSWGDETITHTQYF. The CDR3 bases are TGCGCCAGCAGCTGGGGGGATGAGACTATAACCCATACGCAGTATTTT.

V gene TRBV7-6 combines with J gene TRBJ2-5; D is possibly TRBD2 (6 bases). The germline V and J ends were trimmed by 7 bases and 2 bases, with 17 bases remaining between them. The CDR3 sequence is 15 residues long. Germline V gene sequence: CDR1 SGHVS, CDR2 FNYEAQ. In nucleotides, the CDR3 is TGTGCCAGCACCAACTTGGGGGGTCAGCAAGAGACCCAGTACTTC. Its translation: CASTNLGGQQETQYF.

This chain joins TRBV29-1 and TRBJ2-7; D may be TRBD2 (5 bases). The CDR3 totals 11 residues. Germline CDR1 SQVTM, CDR2 ANQGSEA. Deletions cut 3 bases from V and 7 bases from J, with 10 bases between. As DNA, the CDR3 is TGCAGCGTTGAGGCGGGCTGGGAGCAGTACTTC. Its protein product is CSVEAGWEQYF.

This clone appeared a single time. The chain joins TRBV5-1 to TRBJ2-7, with TRBD1 identical over 9 bases. Unmatched junction bases numbered 5, after V lost 1 base and J lost 6 bases. This CDR3 has 14 residues. Per germline, CDR1 SGHRS and CDR2 YFSETQ. The CDR3 nucleotides are TGCGCCAGCAGCTTGACGGGACAGGGAGGCGAGCAGTACTTC. Its translation is CASSLTGQGGEQYF.

This chain links TRBV24-1 with TRBJ2-2; 10 bases map to TRBD1. Per the germline V gene, CDR1 is KGHDR and CDR2 is SFDVKD. Losses at the gene ends were 1 base for V and 1 base for J; bases not matched to a gene: 8. The CDR3 runs to 19 residues. CDR3 coding DNA: TGTGCCACCAGTGATTTAAGACAGGGGGCTGTCTTGAACACCGGGGAGCTGTTTTTT. Translation gives CATSDLRQGAVLNTGELFF.

To note about this clone: Other DNA sequences in the same sample also yield this CDR3. The V gene is TRBV12-3 or TRBV12-4, the J gene TRBJ1-3, with D unresolved. With 1 base removed from V and 4 bases from J, the gap between germline ends came to 5 bases. The CDR3 sequence is 13 residues long. This chain's CDR3 is CASSLGAGNTIYF. The CDR3 DNA sequence: TGTGCCAGCAGTTTAGGGGCCGGAAACACCATATATTTT.

This chain joins TRBV7-9 and TRBJ2-7, with unresolved D. Germline lookup yields CDR1 SEHNR and CDR2 FQNEAQ (reference sequence). V gave up 4 bases and J gave up 0 bases, with 13 bases separating them. The CDR3 runs to 15 residues. The DNA for the CDR3 is TGTGCCAGCAGCTCCAAGACATCGAGCTCCTACGAGCAGTACTTC. Its protein is CASSSKTSSSYEQYF.

V and J are TRBV4-1 and TRBJ1-5; the D is unclear. This CDR3 is built from 16 residues. The germline V gene has CDR1 MGHRA and CDR2 YSYEKL. V was clipped by 1 base and J by 3 bases, with 13 bases between them. CDR3 nucleotide sequence: TGCGCCAGCAGCCAAGTCCCCGCAGTCTCCAATCAGCCCCAGCATTTT. This gives the protein CASSQVPAVSNQPQHF.

This clone showed up just once. The J gene is TRBJ1-1, the V gene TRBV7-9; D is undetermined. V was pared by 5 bases and J by 2 bases, with 15 bases between. This CDR3 spans 15 amino acids. CDR1 and CDR2 (germline): SEHNR, FQNEAQ (reference sequence). The DNA of the CDR3 is TGTGCCAGCAGCCCTCGGCAGAGACAAAACACTGAAGCTTTCTTT. Translation: CASSPRQRQNTEAFF. The whole variable domain, remainder taken from reference TRBV7-9 and TRBJ1-1, is DTGVSQNPRHKITKRGQNVTFRCDPISEHNRLYWYRQTLGQGPEFLTYFQNEAQLEKSRLLSDRFSAERPKGSFSTLEIQRTEQGDSAMYLCASSPRQRQNTEAFFGQGTRLTVV.

V usage is TRBV19 and J usage is TRBJ2-2, with unresolved D. The germline V and J ends were trimmed by 6 bases and 0 bases, with 5 bases remaining between them. Germline loops: CDR1 LNHDA, CDR2 SQIVND (reference sequence). The CDR3 loop spans 13 amino acids. The CDR3 DNA sequence: TGTGCCAGTAGGGCGGCGAACACCGGGGAGCTGTTTTTT. Amino acid sequence: CASRAANTGELFF.

This sequence joins TRBV19 and TRBJ2-5; 13 bases match TRBD2. Per germline, CDR1 LNHDA and CDR2 SQIVND (reference sequence). CDR3 size: 20 residues. J lost 1 base, V lost 8 bases, and 19 bases had no gene match. CDR3 in DNA: TGTGCCAGTCGTCCGGGACAGGGGAGACTAGCGGGGGGATTCCAAGAGACCCAGTACTTC. It encodes CASRPGQGRLAGGFQETQYF.

Here the CDR3 reads CASSLSPNTEAFF. The CDR3 DNA reads TGCGCCAGCAGCCTCTCCCCCAACACTGAAGCTTTCTTT. The chain links TRBV5-1 to TRBJ1-1; D not resolved. Looked up from germline, CDR1 is SGHRS and CDR2 is YFSETQ. The CDR3 spans 13 residues. V shed 4 bases and J shed 2 bases, with 9 bases lying between them.

This clone was seen just once. This chain joins TRBV25-1 and TRBJ2-7; D remains unclear. The CDR3 is 13 residues long. Trimming pared 2 bases from V and 2 bases from J, leaving 7 bases between. CDR1 MGHDK and CDR2 SYGVNS come from the germline V gene. This CDR3 reads CASSELETYEQYF. The CDR3 DNA is TGTGCCAGCAGTGAACTCGAGACCTACGAGCAGTACTTC.

The chain links TRBV28 to TRBJ1-2, with TRBD1 matching 7 bases. The CDR3 runs to 15 residues. V gave up 7 bases and J gave up 0 bases; unmatched junction bases: 8. CDR1 is MDHEN, CDR2 SYDVKM, per germline. The CDR3 spells CASTSPGGANYGYTF. In nucleotides, the CDR3 is TGTGCCAGCACCTCTCCAGGGGGAGCTAACTATGGCTACACCTTC.

The rearrangement joins TRBV30 to TRBJ2-3, with 11 bases lining up with TRBD2. The V gene's germline CDR1 is GTSNPN and CDR2 SVGIG (reference sequence). The CDR3 contains 14 residues. The trim removed 4 bases at V and 2 bases at J, leaving 2 bases unmatched. The CDR3 is CAWIAGGITDTQYF. For the CDR3, the DNA is TGTGCCTGGATAGCGGGGGGGATCACAGATACGCAGTATTTT.

The count of this clone is one. V usage is TRBV19 and J usage is TRBJ1-5; 9 nucleotides match TRBD1. V lost 6 bases and J lost 2; bases outside the gene matches: 11. CDR1 and CDR2 (germline): LNHDA, SQIVND (reference sequence). The CDR3 sequence is 17 residues long. DNA for the CDR3: TGTGCCAGTAGACCCCGGGACAGGGTCATGGGCAATCAGCCCCAGCATTTT. Its translation: CASRPRDRVMGNQPQHF.

V usage is TRBV2 and J usage is TRBJ2-1; weak D call: TRBD2 (5 bases). The ends were cut back, 3 bases at V and 11 bases at J, with 8 bases in the middle. This CDR3 is built from 11 residues. Germline V gene sequence: CDR1 SNHLY, CDR2 FYNNEI. The CDR3 spells CASSERVQQFF. Here the CDR3 DNA reads TGTGCCAGCAGTGAGCGGGTCCAGCAGTTCTTC.

The rearrangement uses TRBV5-5 and TRBJ2-7; 12 bases map to TRBD1. V was clipped by 4 bases and J by 9 bases; unmatched bases: 5. There are 13 residues in the CDR3. Looked up from germline, CDR1 is SGHKS and CDR2 is YYEKEE (reference sequence). In DNA form, the CDR3 reads TGTGCCAGCAGCCGGGACAGGGGGCAGGTGCAGTACTTC. It is translated as CASSRDRGQVQYF.